The source of this TCR beta chain is a study of CD8+CD57+ T cells in acquired aplastic anemia. Germline CDR1 is SGHRS and CDR2 is YFSETQ. V was shortened by 6 bases and J by 4 bases, with 17 bases between the two germline ends. The CDR3 has 14 residues. Only patients with CD8+CD57+ cell expansion on flow cytometry were chosen for sequencing. All patients were therapy-naive when blood was sampled. This clonotype was recorded at least ten times. Both TCR beta VDJ combination and CDR3 sequence profiling were carried out. Genomic DNA was the template for this profiling. TCRdb called the reads again in MiXCR, with one record for every CDR3 protein. Here the sample spans 150,000 or so distinct CDR3 sequences, around 48% being singletons.

This sequence originates from a human donor with aplastic anemia. This chain links TRBV5-1 with TRBJ2-7; possible D gene TRBD2, 6 bases. The sequenced material came from sorted CD4+, CD8+, or CD8+CD57+ T cells (not recorded which) from PBMCs. The CDR3 loop reads CASTPEVSGYEQYF. CDR3 coding DNA: TGCGCCAGCACCCCCGAGGTTAGCGGTTACGAGCAGTACTTC.